The rows below give T cell receptor beta chains drawn from one sample of a study of cytomegalovirus exposure and HLA in healthy donors. Clones were read by immunoSEQ multiplex PCR, and TCRdb kept only the in-frame ones, dropping some. This table holds 150,000 to 200,000 clones, over 70% found once. The sequenced sample was PBMCs. These receptors originate from a woman younger than 30 in good health and CMV-seropositive. Both conserved end residues are part of each CDR3. D genes are given only for firm matches. Rows may omit the clone size; those that give it use once, few, many or a size class.

>TRBV5-6|NA|TRBJ1-3|NA
TGTGCCAGCAGCTACTTTAGCTCTGGAAACACCATATATTTT
CASSYFSSGNTIYF
>TRBV27|NA|TRBJ1-5|NA
TGTGCCAGCAGTCCACGGGGGGGGCGGGGCAATCAGCCCCAGCATTTT
CASSPRGGRGNQPQHF
>TRBV28|NA|TRBJ1-6|NA
TGTGCCAGCACCCAGACAAATTCACCCCTCCACTTT
CASTQTNSPLHF
>TRBV19|NA|TRBJ2-7|NA
TGTGCCAGTAGTCTCCAGGTCGGCGAGCAGTACTTC
CASSLQVGEQYF
>TRBV6-5|once|TRBJ1-1|NA
TGTGCCAGCAGCAGCTTTGGACATTTGAACACTGAAGCTTTCTTT
CASSSFGHLNTEAFF
>TRBV6-5|NA|TRBJ1-2|NA
TGTGCCAGCAGTTCGACAGCCGATGGCTACACCTTC
CASSSTADGYTF
>TRBV2|NA|TRBJ2-3|NA
TGTGCCAGCAGTCAGGACTGGGATACGCAGTATTTT
CASSQDWDTQYF
>TRBV4-1|NA|TRBJ1-2|NA
TGCGCCAGCAGCCCCTTACCAGGCTGGGGCTACACCTTC
CASSPLPGWGYTF
>TRBV5-4|NA|TRBJ1-4|TRBD1
TGTGCCAGCAGCCGCCCGACAGGGGGTAATGAAAAACTGTTTTTT
CASSRPTGGNEKLFF
>TRBV2|NA|TRBJ2-7|NA
TGTGCCAGCAGTGGGGTGGGGCGGTACGAGCAGTACTTC
CASSGVGRYEQYF
>TRBV19|NA|TRBJ1-5|NA
TGTGCCAGTAGTCCGTATAATAGCAATCAGCCCCAGCATTTT
CASSPYNSNQPQHF
>TRBV7-9|NA|TRBJ2-2|NA
TGTGCCACCCAAGACACCCACACCGGGGAGCTGTTTTTT
CATQDTHTGELFF
>TRBV27|NA|TRBJ1-6|NA
TGTGCCAGCAGTTCTGTGACAGATCCCTATAATTCACCCCTCCACTTT
CASSSVTDPYNSPLHF
>TRBV5-1|once|TRBJ1-5|NA
TGCGCCAGCACCGAAGAGGCAGGGCAATGTTCGAGCAATCAGCCCCAGCATTTT
CASTEEAGQCSSNQPQHF
>TRBV6-1|NA|TRBJ2-1|NA
TGTGCCAGCAGTGAATATCTGGAAGCGGATCTCTACAATGAGCAGTTCTTC
CASSEYLEADLYNEQFF
>TRBV11-2|NA|TRBJ1-2|NA
TGTGCCAGCAGCTTAGGACTTGGGTATGGCTACACCTTC
CASSLGLGYGYTF
>TRBV4-2|NA|TRBJ2-1|NA
TGTGCCAGCAGCCAAGGGAATGGAGAGAATGAGCAGTTCTTC
CASSQGNGENEQFF
>TRBV29-1|NA|TRBJ2-1|TRBD2
TGCAGCGTTGAAGATTCGCGGGGGGACTACAATGAGCAGTTCTTC
CSVEDSRGDYNEQFF
>TRBV6-5|NA|TRBJ1-6|NA
TGTCCAGGACAGCATGATTCACCCCTCCACTTT
CPGQHDSPLHF
>TRBV4-1|NA|TRBJ2-3|TRBD1
TGCGCCAGCAGCCAAGAAGGGACAGGGGCAGATACGCAGTATTTT
CASSQEGTGADTQYF
>TRBV6-6|NA|TRBJ1-2|NA
TGTGCCAGCTTCGGACAGCCCCAGGGTGGCTACACCTTC
CASFGQPQGGYTF
>TRBV5-4|few|TRBJ1-3|NA
TGTGCCAGCAGCTTCTTTCGACAGGCTAACACCATATATTTT
CASSFFRQANTIYF
>TRBV27|NA|TRBJ2-1|NA
TGTGCCAGCAGAAACTGGAATGAGCAGTTCTTC
CASRNWNEQFF
>TRBV7-2|NA|TRBJ2-2|NA
TGTGCCAGCAGCTTAGTACCAGGAACTAACACCGGGGAGCTGTTTTTT
CASSLVPGTNTGELFF
>TRBV7-8|NA|TRBJ1-2|NA
TGTGCCAGCAGCTTTCCGGGGTCGTATGGCTACACCTTC
CASSFPGSYGYTF
>TRBV2|NA|TRBJ1-2|NA
TGTGCCGGCAGTCCTCAGACTAACTATGGCTACACCTTC
CAGSPQTNYGYTF
>TRBV7-9|few|TRBJ2-5|NA
TGTGCCAGCAGCCAGGTTGAAGGGGAGGCGGAGACCCAGTACTTC
CASSQVEGEAETQYF
>TRBV10-3|few|TRBJ1-3|TRBD1
TGTGCCAGCCGGACAGGGACTGGAAACACCATATATTTT
CASRTGTGNTIYF
>TRBV11-3|few|TRBJ2-2|NA
TGTGCCAGCAGCCAAAAAACAGTGCCGACCGGGGAGCTGTTTTTT
CASSQKTVPTGELFF
>TRBV30|NA|TRBJ1-5|NA
TGTGCCTGGAGTGGGGGGCCCCTGAGGCCCCAGCATTTT
CAWSGGPLRPQHF
>TRBV7-2|NA|TRBJ2-5|TRBD2
TGTGCCAGCAGCTTAGTAGGGACTAGCGGGGGCGGGTTTGAGACCCAGTACTTC
CASSLVGTSGGGFETQYF
>TRBV27|NA|TRBJ1-2|NA
TGTGCCAGCAGTCCCGCGGGGCATGGGAAGGGCTACACCTTC
CASSPAGHGKGYTF
>TRBV5-1|NA|TRBJ2-7|NA
TGCGCCAGCAGCTTGGAGCTGATAACCTACGAGCAGTACTTC
CASSLELITYEQYF
>TRBV6-1|NA|TRBJ2-3|NA
TGTGCCAGCATTACCGGGTTTAGCACAGATACGCAGTATTTT
CASITGFSTDTQYF
>TRBV9|NA|TRBJ2-3|TRBD2
TGTGCCAGCAGCCTTAGCGGGGGGTCCACAGATACGCAGTATTTT
CASSLSGGSTDTQYF
>TRBV29-1|NA|TRBJ2-7|NA
TGCAGCGTTGAAGAACAGGGTTCCTACGAGCAGTACTTC
CSVEEQGSYEQYF
>TRBV2|NA|TRBJ2-5|NA
TGTGCCAGCAGTCCCGACAGGAGTCAAGAGACCCAGTACTTC
CASSPDRSQETQYF
>TRBV4-1|NA|TRBJ2-7|TRBD2
TGCGCCAGCAGCCAAGAGAGAGGGAGGGGCCACGAGCAGTACTTC
CASSQERGRGHEQYF
>TRBV5-1|NA|TRBJ1-4|NA
TGCGCCAGCAGCTCAGGGATGGCTAATGAAAAACTGTTTTTT
CASSSGMANEKLFF
>TRBV19|few|TRBJ1-1|NA
TGTGCCAGTAGTCGGGGGAGGGGGACTGAAGCTTTCTTT
CASSRGRGTEAFF
>TRBV5-1|NA|TRBJ2-3|NA
TGCGCCAGCAGCCTGGGTTCTAGTGAAGCGCAGTATTTT
CASSLGSSEAQYF
>TRBV18|NA|TRBJ2-3|NA
TGTGCCAGCTCACCAGCACGGGACTCACGGATACGCGATACGCAGTATTTT
CASSPARDSRIRDTQYF
>TRBV18|NA|TRBJ2-3|NA
TGTGCCAGCTCACCCCTCTCTGAGGGTACGCAGTATTTT
CASSPLSEGTQYF
>TRBV2|once|TRBJ2-1|NA
TGTGCCAGCAGTCCATACAATGAGCAGTTCTTC
CASSPYNEQFF
>TRBV27|NA|TRBJ1-2|TRBD1
TGTGCCAGCAGTTTGGGACAGTACTATGGCTACACCTTC
CASSLGQYYGYTF
>TRBV5-1|NA|TRBJ1-3|TRBD1
TGCGCCAGCAGCACTGTTCCACAGGGGCTAAATGGAAACACCATATATTTT
CASSTVPQGLNGNTIYF
>TRBV5-1|NA|TRBJ1-4|NA
TGCGCCAGCAGCTTGACAGGTTCCAATGAAAAACTGTTTTTT
CASSLTGSNEKLFF
>TRBV6-5|NA|TRBJ2-7|TRBD2
TGTGCCAGCAGTCCAAGGACTAGCGGACACGAGCAGTACTTC
CASSPRTSGHEQYF
>TRBV12-5|NA|TRBJ1-1|NA
TGTGCTAGTGGGACCACCAGGGTGAACACTGAAGCTTTCTTT
CASGTTRVNTEAFF
>TRBV18|once|TRBJ2-7|NA
TGTGCCAGCTCACCAAGCGCGACCTACGAGCAGTACTTC
CASSPSATYEQYF
>TRBV5-4|few|TRBJ2-3|TRBD2
TGTGCCAGCAGCTTACCGGGAGGCGGGGGAGATACGCAGTATTTT
CASSLPGGGGDTQYF
>TRBV9|NA|TRBJ1-1|NA
TGTGCCAGCAGCTCGCGACAGAACACTGAAGCTTTCTTT
CASSSRQNTEAFF
>TRBV7-2|once|TRBJ2-1|NA
TGTGCCAGCAGCTTAGAGGGAGCAGTGGCCTACAATGAGCAGTTCTTC
CASSLEGAVAYNEQFF
>TRBV28|once|TRBJ2-4|NA
TGTGCCATCGAGACCGGGAATGGCATTCAGTACTTC
CAIETGNGIQYF